The following is a T cell receptor (beta chain) sequence with its context. What it recognizes is unknown. The sample originates from a study of OX40 agonist ivuxolimab in advanced cancers. The wider study: Ivuxolimab was administered intravenously to patients at 0.01 to 10 mg/kg every 2 weeks. Of the patients, three showed partial responses, one with hepatocellular carcinoma and two with cutaneous melanoma. Overall study findings and caveats: At 0.1 to 3.0 mg/kg, CD4+ and CD8+ blood T cells expanded clonally by week 6.

A history of autoimmune disease or systemic immunosuppression excluded patients. Sequencing used immunoSEQ multiplex PCR; TCRdb keeps in-frame clones, though not all of them. The sample carries just over 60,000 clones, approximately 92% recorded once. The origin of this receptor is an adult with an advanced solid tumor such as melanoma, head and neck, liver or kidney cancer. Here the sequenced sample was CD4+ or CD8+ T cells sorted from blood, taken in a trial of the OX40 agonist ivuxolimab.

This chain's CDR3 is CASSPGEGASMTQHF. DNA for the CDR3: TGTGCCAGCAGCCCTGGGGAGGGGGCGTCTATGACCCAGCATTTT. The rearrangement links TRBV6-6 to TRBJ1-5; 7 bases align to TRBD1. Germline V gene sequence: CDR1 MNHNY, CDR2 SVGAGI (reference sequence). The CDR3 has 15 residues. The V segment lost 6 bases and the J segment 11 bases; nucleotides outside the gene matches: 16.